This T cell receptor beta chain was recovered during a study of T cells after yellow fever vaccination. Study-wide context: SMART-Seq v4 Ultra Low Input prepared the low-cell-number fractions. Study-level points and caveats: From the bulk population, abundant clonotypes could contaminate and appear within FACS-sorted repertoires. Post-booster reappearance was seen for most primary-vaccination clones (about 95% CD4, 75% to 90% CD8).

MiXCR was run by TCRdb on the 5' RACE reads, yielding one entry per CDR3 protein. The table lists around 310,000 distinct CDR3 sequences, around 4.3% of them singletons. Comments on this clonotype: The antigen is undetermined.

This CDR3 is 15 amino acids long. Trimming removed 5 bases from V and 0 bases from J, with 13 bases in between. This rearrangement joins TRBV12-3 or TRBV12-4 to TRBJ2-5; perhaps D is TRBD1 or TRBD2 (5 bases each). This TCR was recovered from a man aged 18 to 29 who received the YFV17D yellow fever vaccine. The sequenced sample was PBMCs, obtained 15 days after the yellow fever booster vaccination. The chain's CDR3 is CASSTPGAYQETQYF. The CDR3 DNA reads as TGTGCCAGCAGTACCCCCGGGGCGTACCAAGAGACCCAGTACTTC.